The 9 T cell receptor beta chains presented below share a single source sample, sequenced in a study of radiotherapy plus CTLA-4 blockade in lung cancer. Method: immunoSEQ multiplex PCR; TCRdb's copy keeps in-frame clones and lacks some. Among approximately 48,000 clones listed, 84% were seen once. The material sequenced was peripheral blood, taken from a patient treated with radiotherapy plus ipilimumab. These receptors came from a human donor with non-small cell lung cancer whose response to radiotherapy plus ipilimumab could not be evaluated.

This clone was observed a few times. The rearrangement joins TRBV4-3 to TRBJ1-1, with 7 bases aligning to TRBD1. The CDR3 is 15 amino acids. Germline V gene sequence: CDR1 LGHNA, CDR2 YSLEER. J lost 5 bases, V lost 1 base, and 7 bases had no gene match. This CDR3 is CASSQGDRVNTEAFF. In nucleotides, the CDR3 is TGCGCCAGCAGCCAAGGAGACAGGGTCAATACTGAAGCTTTCTTT.

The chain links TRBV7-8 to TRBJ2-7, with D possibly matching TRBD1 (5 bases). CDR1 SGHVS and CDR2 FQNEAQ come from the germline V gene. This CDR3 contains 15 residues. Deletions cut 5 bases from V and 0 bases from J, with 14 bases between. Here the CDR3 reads CASSPDSFSSYEQYF. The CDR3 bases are TGTGCCAGCAGCCCCGACAGTTTCAGCTCCTACGAGCAGTACTTC.

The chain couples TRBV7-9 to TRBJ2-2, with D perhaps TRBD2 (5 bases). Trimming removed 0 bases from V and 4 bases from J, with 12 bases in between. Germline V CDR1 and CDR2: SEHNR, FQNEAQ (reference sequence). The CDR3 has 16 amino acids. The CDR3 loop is CASSLASGMGTGELFF. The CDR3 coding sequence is TGTGCCAGCAGCTTAGCGTCCGGGATGGGCACCGGGGAGCTGTTTTTT.

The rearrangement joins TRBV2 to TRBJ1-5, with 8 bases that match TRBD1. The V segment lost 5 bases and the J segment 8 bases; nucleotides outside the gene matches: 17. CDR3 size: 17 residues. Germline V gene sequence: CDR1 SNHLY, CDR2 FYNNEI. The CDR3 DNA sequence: TGTGCCAGCAGTAAGCAGGGGGGCCAGGGGGCAGCGAAGCCCCAGCATTTT. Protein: CASSKQGGQGAAKPQHF.

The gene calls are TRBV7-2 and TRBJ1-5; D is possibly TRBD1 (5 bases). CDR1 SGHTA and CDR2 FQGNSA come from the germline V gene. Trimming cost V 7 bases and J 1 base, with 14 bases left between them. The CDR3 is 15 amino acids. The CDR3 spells CASTRGGGSNQPQHF. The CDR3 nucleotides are TGTGCCAGCACCCGCGGGGGGGGGAGCAATCAGCCCCAGCATTTT.

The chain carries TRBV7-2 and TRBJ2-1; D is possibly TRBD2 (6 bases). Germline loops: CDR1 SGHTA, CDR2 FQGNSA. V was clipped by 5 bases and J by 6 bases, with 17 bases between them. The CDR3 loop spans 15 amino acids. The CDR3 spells CASSDARGTFNEQFF. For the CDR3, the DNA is TGTGCCAGCAGCGACGCCCGCGGGACGTTCAATGAGCAGTTCTTC. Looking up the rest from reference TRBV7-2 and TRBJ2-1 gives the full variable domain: GAGVSQSPSNKVTEKGKDVELRCDPISGHTALYWYRQSLGQGLEFLIYFQGNSAPDKSGLPSDRFSAERTGGSVSTLTIQRTQQEDSAVYLCASSDARGTFNEQFFGPGTRLTVL.

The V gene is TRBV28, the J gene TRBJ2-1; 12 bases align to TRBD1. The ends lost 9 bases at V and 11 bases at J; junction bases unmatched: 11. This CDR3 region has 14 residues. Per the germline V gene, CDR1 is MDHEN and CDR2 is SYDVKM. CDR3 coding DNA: TGTGCCAGTAGCCGGGACAGGGGGCGATCGAAGCAGTTCTTC. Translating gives CASSRDRGRSKQFF.

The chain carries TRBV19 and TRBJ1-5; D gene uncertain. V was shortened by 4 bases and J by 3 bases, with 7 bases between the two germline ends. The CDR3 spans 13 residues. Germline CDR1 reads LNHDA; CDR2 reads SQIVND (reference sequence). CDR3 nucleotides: TGTGCCAGTAGTACGGGGTACAATCAGCCCCAGCATTTT. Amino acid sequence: CASSTGYNQPQHF. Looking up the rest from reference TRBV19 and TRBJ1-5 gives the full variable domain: DGGITQSPKYLFRKEGQNVTLSCEQNLNHDAMYWYRQDPGQGLRLIYYSQIVNDFQKGDIAEGYSVSREKKESFPLTVTSAQKNPTAFYLCASSTGYNQPQHFGDGTRLSIL.

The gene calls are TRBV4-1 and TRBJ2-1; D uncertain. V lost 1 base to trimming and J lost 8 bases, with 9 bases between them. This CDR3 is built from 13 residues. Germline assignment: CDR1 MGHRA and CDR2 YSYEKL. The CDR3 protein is CASSQAVGDEQFF. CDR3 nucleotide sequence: TGCGCCAGCAGCCAAGCGGTGGGCGATGAGCAGTTCTTC.